What follows are 25 T cell receptor beta chains derived from one specimen sequenced in a study of graft-versus-host responses after intestinal transplantation. Method: immunoSEQ multiplex PCR; TCRdb's copy keeps in-frame clones and lacks some. Here the sample spans 20,000 to 30,000 clones, over 65% being singletons. Sequences were derived from PBMCs, sampled 28 days after intestinal transplant. The receptor set was obtained from a human patient who received an intestinal transplant, so some T cells may come from the graft donor.

The V and J genes are TRBV9 and TRBJ2-3; maybe TRBD1 (6 bases). CDR3 length: 17 amino acids. Deletions cut 1 base from V and 0 bases from J, with 15 bases between. Germline CDR1 is SGDLS and CDR2 is YYNGEE. The CDR3 spells CASSVWGRDTSTDTQYF. CDR3 nucleotides: TGTGCCAGCAGCGTATGGGGCCGGGACACTAGCACAGATACGCAGTATTTT.

The gene calls are TRBV25-1 and TRBJ1-1, with a possible D match to TRBD1 (6 bases). CDR3 length: 15 residues. Germline CDR1 is MGHDK and CDR2 is SYGVNS. V was pared by 1 base and J by 4 bases, with 13 bases between. The CDR3 DNA is TGTGCCAGCAGTGAATTATTGGGGGCGCGCACTGAAGCTTTCTTT. Translation: CASSELLGARTEAFF.

The rearrangement joins TRBV14 to TRBJ1-5; 7 positions match TRBD1. V shed 2 bases and J 4 bases; nucleotides not matched to a gene: 2. Germline assignment: CDR1 SGHDN and CDR2 FVKESK. The CDR3 contains 14 residues. The CDR3 DNA follows: TGTGCCAGCAGCCAACTGACAGGGAATCAGCCCCAGCATTTT. It translates to CASSQLTGNQPQHF.

V usage is TRBV27 and J usage is TRBJ2-3; tentative D call: TRBD2 (6 bases). The CDR3 consists of 18 residues. Germline CDR1 reads MNHEY; CDR2 reads SMNVEV (reference sequence). Trimming removed 0 bases from V and 0 bases from J, with 16 bases in between. This CDR3 reads CASSLSPGVGGSTDTQYF. As DNA, the CDR3 is TGTGCCAGCAGTTTATCCCCCGGGGTGGGAGGAAGCACAGATACGCAGTATTTT.

Written as DNA, the CDR3 is TGTGCCAGCGGAGGGGGGGGCAAAGACAATGAGCAGTTCTTC. This encodes CASGGGGKDNEQFF. The chain combines TRBV2 with TRBJ2-1, with D possibly being TRBD2 (7 bases). V was pared by 8 bases and J by 5 bases, with 16 bases between. This CDR3 has 14 amino acids. Germline CDR1 reads SNHLY; CDR2 reads FYNNEI.

This clone was seen a single time. V gene TRBV9 combines with J gene TRBJ2-5; tentatively, D is TRBD2 (6 bases). The CDR3 has 15 amino acids. The ends were cut back, 7 bases at V and 2 bases at J, with 18 bases in the middle. The germline V gene has CDR1 SGDLS and CDR2 YYNGEE. The CDR3 bases are TGTGCCAGCTCTTTTTCTGGGGGGATACAAGAGACCCAGTACTTC. Translation: CASSFSGGIQETQYF.

This chain links TRBV4-2 with TRBJ2-7; a possible D gene is TRBD2 (6 bases). This CDR3 is built from 17 residues. V shed 0 bases and J shed 4 bases, with 19 bases lying between them. From germline, CDR1 is LGHNA and CDR2 YNFKEQ. For the CDR3, the DNA is TGTGCCAGCAGCCAAGATAAATTAACGGGGGTATTGTACGAGCAGTACTTC. It codes for CASSQDKLTGVLYEQYF.

J is TRBJ2-2 and V is TRBV9; 10 nucleotides line up with TRBD2. The CDR3 is 16 residues long. Germline trimming cut 3 bases from V and 2 bases from J; bases unmatched to any gene: 4. Germline loops: CDR1 SGDLS, CDR2 YYNGEE. In DNA, the CDR3 is TGTGCCAGCAGCGGGTTAGCGGGGGGTAACACCGGGGAGCTGTTTTTT. It translates to CASSGLAGGNTGELFF.

This rearrangement joins TRBV5-6 to TRBJ2-1; no definite D call. This CDR3 region has 15 residues. Germline V gene lookup returns CDR1 SGHDT and CDR2 YYEEEE. The V and J ends lost 4 bases and 2 bases respectively, with 13 bases between them. This CDR3 is CASSLLSGPYNEQFF. CDR3 nucleotides: TGTGCCAGCAGCCTGCTGAGTGGACCCTACAATGAGCAGTTCTTC.

This chain links TRBV7-2 with TRBJ2-7, with TRBD2 as a possible D gene (6 bases). Germline V gives CDR1 SGHTA, CDR2 FQGNSA. The CDR3 is made up of 21 amino acids. V lost 0 bases and J lost 3, with 30 bases in between. The CDR3 region has the DNA TGTGCCAGCAGCTTAGCGCGTAGGGGTGAATCTGGGACTTTACTAAACTACGAGCAGTACTTC. This sequence encodes CASSLARRGESGTLLNYEQYF.

The CDR3 bases are TGTGCCAGCAGCTTGAGTCCGGTAGTTACCCTAGATGAGCAGTTCTTC. Encoded protein: CASSLSPVVTLDEQFF. This chain joins TRBV5-5 and TRBJ2-1; D is uncertain. The germline gives CDR1 SGHKS, CDR2 YYEKEE (reference sequence). V lost 1 base, J lost 8 bases, and 19 bases lay in between. The CDR3 extends over 16 amino acids.

The J gene is TRBJ2-5, the V gene TRBV7-3; TRBD1 matches at 8 bases. The V and J ends lost 5 bases and 4 bases, in that order; junction bases with no gene match: 3. The CDR3 is 13 amino acids. Germline V lookup: CDR1 SGHTA, CDR2 FQGTGA. The CDR3 region has the DNA TGTGCCAGCAGCGGACAGGGAGGAGAGACCCAGTACTTC. This encodes CASSGQGGETQYF.

The chain combines TRBV30 with TRBJ2-1; TRBD2 matches 8 bases. The CDR3 loop spans 13 amino acids. Germline-derived CDR1 and CDR2 are GTSNPN and SVGIG (reference sequence). The junction had 7 bases not matched to a gene; V was cut back by 2 bases and J by 10 bases. CDR3 nucleotides: TGTGCCTGGAGTAGGGCGGGGGGTGGCGAGCAGTTCTTC. It specifies CAWSRAGGGEQFF.

The rearrangement joins TRBV7-6 to TRBJ1-4; 9 bases are a match to TRBD1. Germline V CDR1 and CDR2: SGHVS, FNYEAQ. The CDR3 length is 17 residues. After removal of 5 bases from V and 0 bases from J, the junction contained 7 bases not matched to a gene. The CDR3 nucleotides are TGTGCCAGCAGCCAGGACAGGGGTAGGACAACTAATGAAAAACTGTTTTTT. Amino acid sequence: CASSQDRGRTTNEKLFF.

The chain uses TRBV19 and TRBJ1-1; D is unresolved. This CDR3 spans 13 amino acids. Germline V gives CDR1 LNHDA, CDR2 SQIVND (reference sequence). Trimming took 3 bases from V and 3 from J, leaving 8 bases between them. CDR3 nucleotides: TGTGCCAGTAGTATTAGAACCGACACTGAAGCTTTCTTT. It encodes CASSIRTDTEAFF.

The gene calls are TRBV30 and TRBJ2-7, with D uncertain. The CDR3 spans 13 residues. CDR1 and CDR2 (germline): GTSNPN, SVGIG (reference sequence). Trimming removed 0 bases from V and 7 bases from J, with 13 bases in between. The CDR3 bases are TGTGCCTGGAGTGTTGGCAGCCCGTCGGAGCAGTACTTC. It yields the protein CAWSVGSPSEQYF.

This clone was picked up a small number of times. This chain joins TRBV2 and TRBJ2-7; D may be TRBD1 or TRBD2 (5 bases each). The CDR3 loop spans 13 amino acids. Between the trimmed V and J ends, which lost 6 bases and 1 base, there was a span of 10 bases. Germline CDR1 reads SNHLY; CDR2 reads FYNNEI. This chain's CDR3 is CASSRDRSYEQYF. CDR3 nucleotide sequence: TGTGCCAGCAGCCGGGACCGATCCTACGAGCAGTACTTC.

This sequence joins TRBV5-4 and TRBJ1-1; 7 bases line up with TRBD1. CDR1 and CDR2 (germline): SGHNT, YYREEE (reference sequence). The ends lost 0 bases at V and 7 bases at J; junction bases unmatched: 6. The CDR3 covers 14 residues. The CDR3 region is CASSLADRENEAFF. CDR3 DNA: TGTGCCAGCAGCTTGGCAGACAGGGAGAATGAAGCTTTCTTT.

CDR3 nucleotides: TGTGCCAGCAGCCCCAGCCCCGGGACAGGGCGCAATGAGCAGTTCTTC. Its protein product is CASSPSPGTGRNEQFF. The gene calls are TRBV11-1 and TRBJ2-1, with 9 bases matching TRBD1. V lost 5 bases to trimming and J lost 6 bases; unmatched junction nucleotides: 11. Germline V gives CDR1 SGHAT, CDR2 FQDESV (reference sequence). The CDR3 runs 16 residues.

The CDR3, as DNA: TGTGCCAGCAGTCGGGACAGGGGGCTTTATTCACCCCTCCACTTT. It specifies CASSRDRGLYSPLHF. The chain is built from TRBV6-5 and TRBJ1-6, with TRBD1 matching 12 bases. The CDR3 covers 15 residues. The ends lost 5 bases at V and 8 bases at J; junction bases unmatched: 4. Germline-derived CDR1 and CDR2 are MNHEY and SVGAGI.

The chain is built from TRBV7-8 and TRBJ2-7; TRBD2 agrees at 7 bases. The germline CDR1 and CDR2 sequences are SGHVS and FQNEAQ. This CDR3 comprises 15 residues. The ends lost 1 base at V and 3 bases at J; junction bases unmatched: 6. This chain's CDR3 is CASSLGFERGYEQYF. The CDR3 coding sequence is TGTGCCAGCAGCTTAGGATTCGAGCGGGGCTACGAGCAGTACTTC. The full variable domain, its missing parts supplied by reference TRBV7-8 and TRBJ2-7, is GAGVSQSPRYKVAKRGQDVALRCDPISGHVSLFWYQQALGQGPEFLTYFQNEAQLDKSGLPSDRFFAERPEGSVSTLKIQRTQQEDSAVYLCASSLGFERGYEQYFGPGTRLTVT.

This chain uses TRBV10-2 with TRBJ2-2; tentatively, D is TRBD2 (6 bases). V lost 8 bases and J 4 bases, leaving 11 bases between the germline ends. Germline V CDR1 and CDR2: WSHSY, SAAADI. The CDR3 runs 13 residues. The DNA of the CDR3 is TGCGCCAGCTCGGGGGTTATCACCGGGGAGCTGTTTTTT. Translation: CASSGVITGELFF.

The genes are TRBV18 and TRBJ2-7; TRBD1 might be the D (6 bases). The CDR3 runs to 16 residues. The V and J ends lost 4 bases and 3 bases respectively, with 19 bases between them. CDR1 is KGHSH, CDR2 LQKENI, per germline. CDR3 sequence (DNA): TGTGCCAGCTCACTAAAAAGACAGGAGGTCAACTACGAGCAGTACTTC. Translating it yields CASSLKRQEVNYEQYF.

The CDR3, as DNA: TGCGCCAGCAGCTGGGGCGGGGAGCTGTTTTTT. It yields the protein CASSWGGELFF. The chain uses TRBV5-1 and TRBJ2-2; D gene ambiguous. There are 11 residues in the CDR3. V was clipped by 3 bases and J by 7 bases, with 4 bases between them. CDR1 SGHRS and CDR2 YFSETQ come from the germline V gene.

This clone was seen a single time. The V call is TRBV14, the J call TRBJ2-7; 10 nucleotides align to TRBD2. The length of the CDR3 is 15 residues. Per germline, CDR1 SGHDN and CDR2 FVKESK. V shed 4 bases, J shed 4 bases, and the junction held 7 bases outside the gene matches. The CDR3 reads CASSRSGTSVYEQYF. In DNA form, the CDR3 reads TGTGCCAGCAGCCGATCCGGGACTAGCGTTTACGAGCAGTACTTC.